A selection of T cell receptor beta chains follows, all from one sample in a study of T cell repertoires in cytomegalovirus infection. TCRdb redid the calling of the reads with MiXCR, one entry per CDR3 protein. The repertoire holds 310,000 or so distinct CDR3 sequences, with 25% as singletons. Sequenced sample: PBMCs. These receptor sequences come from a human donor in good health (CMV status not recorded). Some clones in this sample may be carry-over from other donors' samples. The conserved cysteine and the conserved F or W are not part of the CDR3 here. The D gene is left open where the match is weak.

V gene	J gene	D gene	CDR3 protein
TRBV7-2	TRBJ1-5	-	ASSLFGANQPQH
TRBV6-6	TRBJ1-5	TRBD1	ASRGQGANQPQH
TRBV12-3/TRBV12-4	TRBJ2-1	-	ASSLHLGGTPYNEQF
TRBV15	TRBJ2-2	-	ATSRTTRLELF
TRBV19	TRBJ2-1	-	ASSISGTPDNEQF
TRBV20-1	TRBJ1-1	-	SARSDRNTEAF
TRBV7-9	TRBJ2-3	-	ASSLRAPPDTQY
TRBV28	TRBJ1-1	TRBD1	ASKKTGAMNTEAF
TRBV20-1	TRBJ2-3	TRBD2	SVKRDSTDTQY
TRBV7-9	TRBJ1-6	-	ASSPGPTWNSPLH
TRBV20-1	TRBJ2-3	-	SARALRGGISDTQY
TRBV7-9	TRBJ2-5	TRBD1	ASGTGIFGETQY
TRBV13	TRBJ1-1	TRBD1	ASSRGQGVNEAF
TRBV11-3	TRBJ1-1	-	ASSLDSGSNTEAF
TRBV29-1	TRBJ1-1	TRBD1	SVGTGIRTEAF
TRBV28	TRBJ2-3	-	ASSPFGGVGTDTQY
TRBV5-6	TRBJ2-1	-	ASSLGRLSAVNEQF
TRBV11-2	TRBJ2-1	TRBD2	ASSPREDLTYEQL
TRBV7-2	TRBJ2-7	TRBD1	ASSRSGTAYEQY
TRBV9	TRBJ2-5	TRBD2	ASSVVGGGARETQY
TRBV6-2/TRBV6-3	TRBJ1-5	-	ASSYSERGSNQPQH
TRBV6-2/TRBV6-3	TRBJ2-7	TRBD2	ASSTHLAGAYEQY
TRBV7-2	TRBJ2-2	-	ASSLASANTGELF
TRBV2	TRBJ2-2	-	ASSVVDTGELF
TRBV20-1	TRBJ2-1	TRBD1	SASETGSYNEQF
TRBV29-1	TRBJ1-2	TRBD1	SGGRTGEYGYT
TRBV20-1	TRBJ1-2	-	SARVQNYGYT
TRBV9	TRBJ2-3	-	ASSVVGWASTDTQY
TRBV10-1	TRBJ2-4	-	ASSEVDKNIQY
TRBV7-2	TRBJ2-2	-	ASSSLAIYTGELF
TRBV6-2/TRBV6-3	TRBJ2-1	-	ASSFAGPWDEQF
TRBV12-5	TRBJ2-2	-	ASGPPDGTGELF
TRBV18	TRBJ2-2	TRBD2	ASSPLAQRGDGANTGELF
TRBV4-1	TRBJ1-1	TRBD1	ASSQAPGQVDTEAF
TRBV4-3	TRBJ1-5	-	ASSQADSRNQPQH
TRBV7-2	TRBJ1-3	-	ASSPVLGLKYTIY
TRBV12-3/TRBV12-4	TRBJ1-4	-	ASGSAHHNEKLF
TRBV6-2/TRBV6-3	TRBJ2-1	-	ASSMRETLTGSGENEQF
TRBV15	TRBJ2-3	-	ATSAPGQPSTDTQY
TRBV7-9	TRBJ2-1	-	ASRHQGAGNNEQF
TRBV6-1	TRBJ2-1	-	ASSQTAYNEQF
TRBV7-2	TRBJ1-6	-	ASSLALGESPLH
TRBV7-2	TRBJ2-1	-	ASSFANYNEQF